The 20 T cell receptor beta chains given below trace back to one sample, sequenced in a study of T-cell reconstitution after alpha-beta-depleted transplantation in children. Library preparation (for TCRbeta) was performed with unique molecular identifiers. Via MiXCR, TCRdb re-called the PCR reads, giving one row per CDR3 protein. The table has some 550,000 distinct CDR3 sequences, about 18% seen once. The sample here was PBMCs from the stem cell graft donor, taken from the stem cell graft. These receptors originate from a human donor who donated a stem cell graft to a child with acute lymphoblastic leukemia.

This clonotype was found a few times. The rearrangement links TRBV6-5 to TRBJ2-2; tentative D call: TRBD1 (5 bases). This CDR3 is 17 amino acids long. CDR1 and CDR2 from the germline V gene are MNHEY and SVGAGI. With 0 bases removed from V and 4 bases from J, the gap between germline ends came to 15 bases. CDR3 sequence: CASSYSWSGGATGELFF. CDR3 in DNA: TGTGCCAGCAGTTACTCTTGGTCAGGTGGGGCCACCGGGGAGCTGTTTTTT.

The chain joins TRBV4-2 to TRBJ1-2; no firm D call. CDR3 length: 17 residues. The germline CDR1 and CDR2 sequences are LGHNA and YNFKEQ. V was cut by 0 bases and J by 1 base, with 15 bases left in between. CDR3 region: CASSQDPPPGDNYGYTF. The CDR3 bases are TGTGCCAGCAGCCAAGATCCTCCGCCGGGAGATAACTATGGCTACACCTTC.

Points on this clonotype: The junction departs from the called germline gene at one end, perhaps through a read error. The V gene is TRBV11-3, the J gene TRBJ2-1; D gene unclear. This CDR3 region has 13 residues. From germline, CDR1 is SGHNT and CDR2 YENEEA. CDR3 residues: CASSIDWSYEQFF. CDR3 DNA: TGTGCCAGCAGCATAGACTGGTCGTATGAGCAGTTCTTC. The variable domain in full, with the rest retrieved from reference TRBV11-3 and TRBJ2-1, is EAGVVQSPRYKIIEKKQPVAFWCNPISGHNTLYWYLQNLGQGPELLIRYENEEAVDDSQLPKDRFSAERLKGVDSTLKIQPAELGDSAVYLCASSIDWSYEQFFGPGTRLTVL.

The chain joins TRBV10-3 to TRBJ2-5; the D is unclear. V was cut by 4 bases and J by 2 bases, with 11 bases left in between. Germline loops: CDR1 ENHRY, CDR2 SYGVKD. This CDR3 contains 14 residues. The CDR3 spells CAISGGSFQETQYF. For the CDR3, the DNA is TGTGCCATCAGTGGCGGCAGTTTTCAAGAGACCCAGTACTTC.

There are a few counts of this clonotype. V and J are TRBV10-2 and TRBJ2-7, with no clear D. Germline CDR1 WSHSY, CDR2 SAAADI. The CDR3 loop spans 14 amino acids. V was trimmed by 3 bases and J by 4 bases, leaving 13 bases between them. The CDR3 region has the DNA TGCGCCAGCAGTGAACGGATGTCTGAATACGAGCAGTACTTC. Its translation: CASSERMSEYEQYF.

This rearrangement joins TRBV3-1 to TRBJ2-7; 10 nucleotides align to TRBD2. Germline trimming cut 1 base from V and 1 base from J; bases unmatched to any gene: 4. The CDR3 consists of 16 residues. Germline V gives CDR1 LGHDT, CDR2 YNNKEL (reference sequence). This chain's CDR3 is CASSQGASGSSYEQYF. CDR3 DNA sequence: TGTGCCAGCAGCCAAGGGGCTAGCGGGAGTTCCTACGAGCAGTACTTC.

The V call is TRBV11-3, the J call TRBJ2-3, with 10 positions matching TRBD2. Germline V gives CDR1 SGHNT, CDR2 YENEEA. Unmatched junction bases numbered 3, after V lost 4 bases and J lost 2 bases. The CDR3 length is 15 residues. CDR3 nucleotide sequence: TGTGCCAGCAGCTCCGGGACTAGCGACACAGATACGCAGTATTTT. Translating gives CASSSGTSDTDTQYF.

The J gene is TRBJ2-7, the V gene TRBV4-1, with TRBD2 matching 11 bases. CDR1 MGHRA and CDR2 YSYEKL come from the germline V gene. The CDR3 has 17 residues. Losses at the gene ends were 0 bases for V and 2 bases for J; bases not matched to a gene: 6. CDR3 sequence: CASSQEVGGLAAYEQYF. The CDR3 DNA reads TGCGCCAGCAGCCAAGAAGTGGGGGGACTAGCGGCCTACGAGCAGTACTTC.

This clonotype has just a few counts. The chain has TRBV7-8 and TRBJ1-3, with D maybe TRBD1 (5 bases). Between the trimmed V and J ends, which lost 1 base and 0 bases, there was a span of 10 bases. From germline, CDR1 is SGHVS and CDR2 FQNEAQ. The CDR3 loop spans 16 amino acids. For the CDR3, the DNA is TGTGCCAGCAGCTTAGTGGGGCAGAACTCTGGAAACACCATATATTTT. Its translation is CASSLVGQNSGNTIYF. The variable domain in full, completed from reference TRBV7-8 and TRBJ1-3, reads GAGVSQSPRYKVAKRGQDVALRCDPISGHVSLFWYQQALGQGPEFLTYFQNEAQLDKSGLPSDRFFAERPEGSVSTLKIQRTQQEDSAVYLCASSLVGQNSGNTIYFGEGSWLTVV.

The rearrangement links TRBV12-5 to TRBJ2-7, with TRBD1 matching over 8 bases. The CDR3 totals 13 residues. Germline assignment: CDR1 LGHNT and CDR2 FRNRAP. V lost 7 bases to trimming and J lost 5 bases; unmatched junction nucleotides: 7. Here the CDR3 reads CASAGQGNNEQYF. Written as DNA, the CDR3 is TGTGCTAGTGCAGGACAGGGTAATAACGAGCAGTACTTC.

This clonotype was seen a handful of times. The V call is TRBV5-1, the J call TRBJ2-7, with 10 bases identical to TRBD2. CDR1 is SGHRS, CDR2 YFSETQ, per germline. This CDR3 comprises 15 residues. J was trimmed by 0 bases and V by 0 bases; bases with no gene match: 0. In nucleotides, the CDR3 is TGCGCCAGCAGCTTGGCTAGCGGGGGCTCCTACGAGCAGTACTTC. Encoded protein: CASSLASGGSYEQYF. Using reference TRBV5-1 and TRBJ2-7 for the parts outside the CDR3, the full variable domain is KAGVTQTPRYLIKTRGQQVTLSCSPISGHRSVSWYQQTPGQGLQFLFEYFSETQRNKGNFPGRFSGRQFSNSRSEMNVSTLELGDSALYLCASSLASGGSYEQYFGPGTRLTVT.

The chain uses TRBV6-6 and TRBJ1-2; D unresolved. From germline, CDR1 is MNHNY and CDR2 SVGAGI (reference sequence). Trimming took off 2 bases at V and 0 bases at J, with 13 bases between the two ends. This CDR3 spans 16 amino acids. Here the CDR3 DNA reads TGTGCCAGCAGTTACGGCCGAGGGATTACTAACTATGGCTACACCTTC. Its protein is CASSYGRGITNYGYTF.

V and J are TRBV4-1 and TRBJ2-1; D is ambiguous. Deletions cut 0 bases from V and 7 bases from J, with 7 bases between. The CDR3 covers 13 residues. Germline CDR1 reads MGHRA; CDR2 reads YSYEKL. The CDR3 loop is CASSQDPRNEQFF. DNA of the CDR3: TGCGCCAGCAGCCAAGATCCGAGGAATGAGCAGTTCTTC.

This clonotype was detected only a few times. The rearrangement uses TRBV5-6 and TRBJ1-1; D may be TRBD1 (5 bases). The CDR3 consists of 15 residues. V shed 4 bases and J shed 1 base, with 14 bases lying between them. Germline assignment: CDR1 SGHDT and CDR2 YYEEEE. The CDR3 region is CASSHNQGENTEAFF. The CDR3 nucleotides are TGTGCCAGCAGCCACAACCAGGGCGAGAACACTGAAGCTTTCTTT.

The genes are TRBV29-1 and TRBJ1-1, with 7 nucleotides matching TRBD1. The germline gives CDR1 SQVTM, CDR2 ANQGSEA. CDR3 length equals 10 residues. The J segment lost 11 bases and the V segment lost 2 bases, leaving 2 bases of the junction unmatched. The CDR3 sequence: CSVERGQAFF. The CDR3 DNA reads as TGCAGCGTTGAAAGGGGGCAGGCTTTCTTT.

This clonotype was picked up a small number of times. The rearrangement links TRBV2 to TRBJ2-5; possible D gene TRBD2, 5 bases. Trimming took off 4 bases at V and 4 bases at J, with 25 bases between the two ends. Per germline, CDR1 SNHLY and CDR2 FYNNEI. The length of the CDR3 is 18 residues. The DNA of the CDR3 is TGTGCCAGCAGTGCGAGACCCACCCGAGGGCCATATGGAGAGACCCAGTACTTC. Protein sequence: CASSARPTRGPYGETQYF.

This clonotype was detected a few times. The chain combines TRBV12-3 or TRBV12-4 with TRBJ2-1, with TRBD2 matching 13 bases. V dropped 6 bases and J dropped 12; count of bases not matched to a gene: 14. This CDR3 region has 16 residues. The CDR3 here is CASSTGTSGTNGGQFF. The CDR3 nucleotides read TGTGCCAGCAGCACCGGGACTAGCGGGACCAACGGGGGGCAGTTCTTC.

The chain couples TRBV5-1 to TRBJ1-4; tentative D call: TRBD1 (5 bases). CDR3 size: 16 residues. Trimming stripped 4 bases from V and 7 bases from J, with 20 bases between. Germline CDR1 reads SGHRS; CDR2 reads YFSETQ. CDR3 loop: CASSPSTGVISEKLFF. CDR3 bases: TGCGCCAGCAGCCCCTCCACGGGGGTGATTTCTGAAAAACTGTTTTTT.

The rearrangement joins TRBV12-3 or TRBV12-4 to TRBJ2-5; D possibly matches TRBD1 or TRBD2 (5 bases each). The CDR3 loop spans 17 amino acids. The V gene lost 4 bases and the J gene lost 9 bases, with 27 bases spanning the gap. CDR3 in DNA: TGTGCCAGCAGTTGGGGACCGCTCCAATTGGGCAAGGGAGCCCAGTACTTC. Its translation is CASSWGPLQLGKGAQYF.

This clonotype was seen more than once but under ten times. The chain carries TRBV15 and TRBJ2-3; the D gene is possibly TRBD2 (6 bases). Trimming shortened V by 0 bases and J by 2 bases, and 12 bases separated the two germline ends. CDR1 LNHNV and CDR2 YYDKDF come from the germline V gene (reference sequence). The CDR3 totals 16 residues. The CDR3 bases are TGTGCCACCAGCAGAGATTCGGGACTTCCCACAGATACGCAGTATTTT. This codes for CATSRDSGLPTDTQYF.